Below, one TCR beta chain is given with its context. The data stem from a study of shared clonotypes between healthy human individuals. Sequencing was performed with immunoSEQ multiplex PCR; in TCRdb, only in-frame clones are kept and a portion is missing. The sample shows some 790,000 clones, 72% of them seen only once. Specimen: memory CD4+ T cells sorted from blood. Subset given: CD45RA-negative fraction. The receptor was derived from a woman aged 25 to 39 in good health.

The CDR3 DNA reads TGTGCCAGCAGCCAAGGACAGGGGTATGAAAAACTGTTTTTT. Protein product: CASSQGQGYEKLFF. The chain couples TRBV11-2 to TRBJ1-4; 9 bases agree with TRBD1. The CDR3 length is 14 residues. With V trimmed by 5 bases and J by 6 bases, 4 bases remained unmatched. Germline values: CDR1 SGHAT, CDR2 FQNNGV.